One and the same sample provided the 25 T cell receptor beta chains below, sequenced in a study of T cell repertoires in cytomegalovirus infection. No antigen has been identified for these receptors. MiXCR, applied by TCRdb to the reads, yields one record per CDR3 protein. The profile shows about 830,000 distinct CDR3 sequences, around a third of them singletons. Sequenced material: cultured CD8+ T cells from PBMCs, taken from culture after CMV antigen stimulation. The receptor set was obtained from a human donor in good health (CMV status not recorded). Some clones in this sample may be carry-over from other donors' samples.

There are a few counts of this clonotype. The chain couples TRBV11-2 to TRBJ2-1; a weak D match, TRBD2 (5 bases). V lost 5 bases, J lost 7 bases, and 15 bases lay in between. The CDR3 totals 14 residues. Germline CDR1 SGHAT, CDR2 FQNNGV. This chain's CDR3 is CASSTSGLRNEQFF. In DNA form, the CDR3 reads TGTGCCAGCAGCACCTCGGGGTTAAGGAATGAGCAGTTCTTC.

The gene calls are TRBV12-3 or TRBV12-4 and TRBJ2-1, with D unclear. CDR3 length: 12 residues. Trimming pared 6 bases from V and 4 bases from J, leaving 7 bases between. CDR3 sequence (DNA): TGTGCCAGCAGCCCGGAATACAATGAGCAGTTCTTC. Its protein product is CASSPEYNEQFF.

This clonotype was recorded at least ten times. The chain employs TRBV7-2 and TRBJ2-2, with D unresolved. Germline CDR1 SGHTA, CDR2 FQGNSA. V dropped 5 bases and J dropped 0 bases, with 10 bases sitting between them. The CDR3 is 15 amino acids. The CDR3 loop is CASSPENANTGELFF. In DNA, the CDR3 is TGTGCCAGCAGCCCCGAGAACGCGAACACCGGGGAGCTGTTTTTT.

The chain employs TRBV27 and TRBJ2-6; no reliable D call. The CDR3 spans 16 residues. Germline-derived CDR1 and CDR2 are MNHEY and SMNVEV (reference sequence). V lost 3 bases and J 0 bases, leaving 9 bases between the germline ends. CDR3 protein: CASSFLTVSGANVLTF. The DNA of the CDR3 is TGTGCCAGCAGTTTTCTCACAGTCTCTGGGGCCAACGTCCTGACTTTC.

The genes are TRBV2 and TRBJ1-2, with D perhaps matching TRBD1 (5 bases). Germline values: CDR1 SNHLY, CDR2 FYNNEI. Trimming cost V 3 bases and J 3 bases, with 14 bases left between them. This CDR3 is built from 15 residues. The CDR3 reads CASSDVPGGDYGYTF. CDR3 DNA: TGTGCCAGCAGTGACGTACCTGGGGGGGACTATGGCTACACCTTC.

The DNA of the CDR3 is TGTGCCAGCAGCTTAGCGCACAGCCTTTATGAGCAGTACGTC. Protein product: CASSLAHSLYEQYV. The chain has TRBV7-2 and TRBJ2-7; D is uncertain. Germline V gene lookup returns CDR1 SGHTA and CDR2 FQGNSA. V dropped 0 bases and J dropped 7 bases, with 13 bases sitting between them. The CDR3 spans 14 residues.

This clonotype was counted a few times. The chain employs TRBV7-6 and TRBJ1-4; weak D call: TRBD1 (5 bases). Trimming pared 7 bases from V and 5 bases from J, leaving 14 bases between. The length of the CDR3 is 14 residues. CDR1 is SGHVS, CDR2 FNYEAQ, per germline. The CDR3 reads CASNDGGGNEKLFF. The CDR3, as DNA: TGTGCCAGCAACGACGGTGGGGGGAATGAAAAACTGTTTTTT.

The chain links TRBV24-1 to TRBJ2-1, with D perhaps TRBD2 (7 bases). The V end was cut by 4 bases, the J end by 5 bases, with 17 bases between. Germline CDR1 reads KGHDR; CDR2 reads SFDVKD. The CDR3 length is 16 residues. CDR3 bases: TGTGCCACCAGTGACCTAACCGGGGGGCTTAACAATGAGCAGTTCTTC. Translating it yields CATSDLTGGLNNEQFF.

This clonotype has just a few counts. This sequence joins TRBV27 and TRBJ1-4; 7 bases align to TRBD1. Per germline, CDR1 MNHEY and CDR2 SMNVEV (reference sequence). This CDR3 has 16 amino acids. With 7 bases clipped from V and 2 bases from J, the junction kept 10 bases outside the gene matches. The CDR3 loop is CASKWHPGQTNEKLFF. CDR3 DNA: TGTGCCAGCAAATGGCACCCGGGACAGACTAATGAAAAACTGTTTTTT.

The chain employs TRBV19 and TRBJ1-5; no definite D call. V was shortened by 5 bases and J by 4 bases, with 15 bases between the two germline ends. Germline lookup yields CDR1 LNHDA and CDR2 SQIVND (reference sequence). The CDR3 is made up of 15 amino acids. The CDR3 spells CASSVTGSGNQPQHF. The CDR3 DNA reads as TGTGCCAGTAGTGTAACGGGATCCGGGAATCAGCCCCAGCATTTT.

This chain joins TRBV13 and TRBJ2-3, with TRBD1 identical over 11 bases. This CDR3 region has 15 residues. From germline, CDR1 is PRHDT and CDR2 FYEKMQ (reference sequence). V trimming: 5 bases; J trimming: 1 base; junction bases outside the gene matches: 2. CDR3 in amino acids: CASSTGQGGTDTQYF. The CDR3 nucleotides read TGTGCCAGCAGCACGGGACAGGGGGGCACAGATACGCAGTATTTT. The full variable domain, rest sourced from reference TRBV13 and TRBJ2-3, is AAGVIQSPRHLIKEKRETATLKCYPIPRHDTVYWYQQGPGQDPQFLISFYEKMQSDKGSIPDRFSAQQFSDYHSELNMSSLELGDSALYFCASSTGQGGTDTQYFGPGTRLTVL.

This clonotype has just a few counts. The chain carries TRBV27 and TRBJ2-3, with a tentative D call TRBD1 (5 bases). Trimming took off 4 bases at V and 2 bases at J, with 13 bases between the two ends. CDR1 MNHEY and CDR2 SMNVEV come from the germline V gene (reference sequence). The CDR3 contains 15 residues. The CDR3 spells CASSYRPGATDTQYF. The CDR3 DNA reads as TGTGCCAGCAGTTACAGACCTGGGGCCACAGATACGCAGTATTTT.

The rearrangement joins TRBV7-9 to TRBJ2-7; TRBD1 or TRBD2 may be the D gene (6 bases each). In germline, CDR1 is SEHNR, CDR2 FQNEAQ (reference sequence). V lost 8 bases, J lost 4 bases, and 18 bases lay in between. This CDR3 comprises 14 residues. DNA of the CDR3: TGTGCCAGCGGAGGGGGGCTTCGGATGTACGAGCAGTACTTC. Translation: CASGGGLRMYEQYF.

This clonotype was detected a few times. The genes are TRBV19 and TRBJ2-1, with D possibly called TRBD1 or TRBD2 (5 bases each). The germline CDR1 and CDR2 sequences are LNHDA and SQIVND (reference sequence). The CDR3 loop spans 13 amino acids. With 4 bases removed from V and 6 bases from J, the gap between germline ends came to 10 bases. The CDR3: CASSRDLGNEQFF. CDR3 DNA sequence: TGTGCCAGTAGTAGGGACCTCGGCAATGAGCAGTTCTTC.

This clonotype was detected many times. The chain is built from TRBV11-1 and TRBJ2-3, with a weak D call TRBD1 (5 bases). Germline lookup yields CDR1 SGHAT and CDR2 FQDESV (reference sequence). V was pared by 2 bases and J by 1 base, with 10 bases between. The CDR3 extends over 15 amino acids. CDR3 sequence: CASSLRDSGTDTQYF. The CDR3 DNA is TGTGCCAGCAGCTTACGCGACAGTGGCACAGATACGCAGTATTTT. Full variable domain (remainder filled in from reference TRBV11-1 and TRBJ2-3): EAEVAQSPRYKITEKSQAVAFWCDPISGHATLYWYRQILGQGPELLVQFQDESVVDDSQLPKDRFSAERLKGVDSTLKIQPAELGDSAMYLCASSLRDSGTDTQYFGPGTRLTVL.

This clonotype showed up just a few times. This chain uses TRBV24-1 with TRBJ2-1; D is possibly TRBD2 (7 bases). V was trimmed by 6 bases and J by 8 bases, leaving 13 bases between them. The CDR3 consists of 13 residues. Germline V CDR1 and CDR2: KGHDR, SFDVKD. CDR3 DNA: TGTGCCACCAGTCGCGGGGGCGGGGATGAGCAGTTCTTC. Translation: CATSRGGGDEQFF.

The rearrangement uses TRBV5-4 and TRBJ2-1; maybe TRBD2 (7 bases). V lost 4 bases and J lost 0, with 17 bases in between. The CDR3 has 17 amino acids. Germline V gene sequence: CDR1 SGHNT, CDR2 YYREEE (reference sequence). This CDR3 reads CASSHRGGPSSYNEQFF. The CDR3 DNA sequence: TGTGCCAGCAGCCACCGCGGGGGCCCTAGCTCCTACAATGAGCAGTTCTTC.

As to this clonotype: A much bigger clone sits one base away, suggesting this may be a read error. The chain links TRBV7-2 to TRBJ2-7; D possibly corresponds to TRBD2 (6 bases). The CDR3 runs 13 residues. V lost 2 bases and J 6 bases, leaving 11 bases between the germline ends. Per germline, CDR1 SGHTA and CDR2 FQGNSA. CDR3 coding DNA: TGTGCCAGCAGCTTAAGACTAGTGGGCGAGCAGTACGTC. It specifies CASSLRLVGEQYV.

The rearrangement uses TRBV4-1 and TRBJ2-1; perhaps D is TRBD1 or TRBD2 (5 bases each). From germline, CDR1 is MGHRA and CDR2 YSYEKL. The CDR3 runs 15 residues. Trimming took off 4 bases at V and 1 base at J, with 11 bases between the two ends. In DNA form, the CDR3 reads TGCGCCAGCAGCCCAGGGAGCGCTTCCTACAATGAGCAGTTCTTC. Its protein product is CASSPGSASYNEQFF.

Concerning this clonotype: With a much larger clone just one base away, this may be a read error. J is TRBJ2-3 and V is TRBV7-2; 7 positions agree with TRBD1. The CDR3 has 17 amino acids. From germline, CDR1 is SGHTA and CDR2 FQGNSA. CDR3 region: CACSLIEGAIAADTQYF. The CDR3 bases are TGTGCCTGCAGCTTAATTGAGGGGGCAATTGCTGCAGATACGCAGTATTTT.

This clonotype has only a few counts. V gene TRBV10-2 combines with J gene TRBJ2-7; tentative D call: TRBD2 (5 bases). Per germline, CDR1 WSHSY and CDR2 SAAADI. The CDR3 spans 13 residues. V dropped 4 bases and J dropped 5 bases, with 12 bases sitting between them. CDR3 loop: CASSGSDLHEQYF. In DNA, the CDR3 is TGCGCCAGCAGTGGTAGCGACCTCCACGAGCAGTACTTC.

This clonotype appeared a few times. The chain employs TRBV6-1 and TRBJ2-3; D is perhaps TRBD1 or TRBD2 (5 bases each). The CDR3 spans 13 residues. Trimming left V 7 bases short and J 0 bases short, with 8 bases between. Germline CDR1 and CDR2: MNHNS and SASEGT. CDR3 residues: CASTRDSTDTQYF. The CDR3 nucleotides read TGTGCCAGCACTCGGGACAGCACAGATACGCAGTATTTT.

This clonotype was seen only a few times. V usage is TRBV27 and J usage is TRBJ1-1, with TRBD1 matching 7 bases. CDR3 length: 16 residues. Germline V lookup: CDR1 MNHEY, CDR2 SMNVEV (reference sequence). The junction had 9 bases not matched to a gene; V was cut back by 2 bases and J by 3 bases. DNA for the CDR3: TGTGCCAGCAGTTTACGTCCCGGGACAGTCCACACTGAAGCTTTCTTT. Translating gives CASSLRPGTVHTEAFF.

This clonotype was seen once. The junction differs from germline at one of its ends, possibly a read error. This chain links TRBV7-6 with TRBJ1-4; tentative D call: TRBD1 (6 bases). The germline CDR1 and CDR2 sequences are SGHVS and FNYEAQ. The CDR3 spans 14 residues. The DNA of the CDR3 is TGTGCCAGCAGCCCGGGGGGGCTAAGTGAAAGACTGTTTTTT. Protein: CASSPGGLSERLFF.

This clonotype was found a few times. The chain joins TRBV24-1 to TRBJ2-3; D perhaps matches TRBD2 (5 bases). Germline V gives CDR1 KGHDR, CDR2 SFDVKD. V shed 5 bases and J shed 5 bases, with 10 bases lying between them. The CDR3 sequence is 13 residues long. The CDR3 protein is CATSGTQEDTQYF. CDR3 nucleotide sequence: TGTGCCACCAGTGGGACTCAGGAAGATACGCAGTATTTT.